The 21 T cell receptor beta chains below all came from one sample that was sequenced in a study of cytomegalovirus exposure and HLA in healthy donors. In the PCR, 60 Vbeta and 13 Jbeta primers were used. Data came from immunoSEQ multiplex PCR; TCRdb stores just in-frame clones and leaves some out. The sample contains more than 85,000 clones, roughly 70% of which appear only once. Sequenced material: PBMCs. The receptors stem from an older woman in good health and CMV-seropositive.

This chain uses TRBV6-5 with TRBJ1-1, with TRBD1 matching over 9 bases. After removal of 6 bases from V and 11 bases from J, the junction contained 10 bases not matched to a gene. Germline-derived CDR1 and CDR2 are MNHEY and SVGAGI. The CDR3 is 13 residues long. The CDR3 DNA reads TGTGCCAGCAGGACCGTACAGGGGGCGCCCGCTTTCTTT. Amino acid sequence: CASRTVQGAPAFF.

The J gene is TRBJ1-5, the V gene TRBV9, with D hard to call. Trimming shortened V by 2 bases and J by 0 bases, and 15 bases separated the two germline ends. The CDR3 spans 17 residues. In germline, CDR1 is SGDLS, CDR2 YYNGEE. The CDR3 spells CASSVAETPYSNQPQHF. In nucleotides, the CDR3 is TGTGCCAGCAGCGTCGCCGAGACACCATATAGCAATCAGCCCCAGCATTTT.

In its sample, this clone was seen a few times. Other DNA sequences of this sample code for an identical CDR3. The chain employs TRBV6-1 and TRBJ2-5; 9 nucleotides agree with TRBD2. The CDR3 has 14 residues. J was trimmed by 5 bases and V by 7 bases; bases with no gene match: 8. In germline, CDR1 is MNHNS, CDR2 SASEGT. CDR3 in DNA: TGTGCCAGCATTGGCGGGGGGGCAGGTGAGACCCAGTACTTC. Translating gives CASIGGGAGETQYF.

This CDR3 is CATSRDLDVRDGYTF. CDR3 bases: TGTGCCACCAGCAGAGATCTGGACGTGCGGGATGGCTACACCTTC. This sequence joins TRBV15 and TRBJ1-2; D is unresolved. The CDR3 consists of 15 residues. Deletions cut 0 bases from V and 6 bases from J, with 14 bases between. The germline gives CDR1 LNHNV, CDR2 YYDKDF (reference sequence).

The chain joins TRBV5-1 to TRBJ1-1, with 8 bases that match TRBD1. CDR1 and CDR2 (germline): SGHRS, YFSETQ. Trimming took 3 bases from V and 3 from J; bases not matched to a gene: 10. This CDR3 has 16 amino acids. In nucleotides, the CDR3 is TGCGCCAGCAGCTATGGGGACAGGCCCTTGGACACTGAAGCTTTCTTT. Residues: CASSYGDRPLDTEAFF.

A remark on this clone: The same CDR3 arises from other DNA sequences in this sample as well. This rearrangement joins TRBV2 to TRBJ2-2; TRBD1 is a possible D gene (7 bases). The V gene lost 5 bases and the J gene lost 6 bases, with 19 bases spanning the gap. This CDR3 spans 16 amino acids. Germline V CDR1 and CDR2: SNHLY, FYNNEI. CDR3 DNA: TGTGCCAGCAGTCCAACGCGACAGGGAGGTGCCGGGGAGCTGTTTTTT. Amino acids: CASSPTRQGGAGELFF.

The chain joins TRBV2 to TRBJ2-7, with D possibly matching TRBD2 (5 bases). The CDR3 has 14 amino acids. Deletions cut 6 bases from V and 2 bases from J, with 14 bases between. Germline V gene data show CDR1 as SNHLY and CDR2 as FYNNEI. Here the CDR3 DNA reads TGTGCCAGCAGCGCCCGGACTGACACCTACGAGCAGTACTTC. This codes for CASSARTDTYEQYF.

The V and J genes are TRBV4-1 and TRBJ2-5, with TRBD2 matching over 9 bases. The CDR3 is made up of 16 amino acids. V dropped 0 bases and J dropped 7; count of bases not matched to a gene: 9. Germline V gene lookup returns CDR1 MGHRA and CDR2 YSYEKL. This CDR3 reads CASSQDLAGGLGTQYF. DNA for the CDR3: TGCGCCAGCAGCCAAGATCTCGCGGGGGGGCTGGGGACCCAGTACTTC.

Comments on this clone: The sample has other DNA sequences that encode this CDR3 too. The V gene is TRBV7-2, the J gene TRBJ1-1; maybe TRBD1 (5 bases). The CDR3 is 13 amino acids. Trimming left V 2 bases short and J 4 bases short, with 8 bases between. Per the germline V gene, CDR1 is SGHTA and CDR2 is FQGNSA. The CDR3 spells CASSLQGTTEAFF. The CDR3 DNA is TGTGCCAGCAGCTTACAGGGCACCACTGAAGCTTTCTTT. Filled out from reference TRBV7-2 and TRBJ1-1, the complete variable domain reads GAGVSQSPSNKVTEKGKDVELRCDPISGHTALYWYRQSLGQGLEFLIYFQGNSAPDKSGLPSDRFSAERTGGSVSTLTIQRTQQEDSAVYLCASSLQGTTEAFFGQGTRLTVV.

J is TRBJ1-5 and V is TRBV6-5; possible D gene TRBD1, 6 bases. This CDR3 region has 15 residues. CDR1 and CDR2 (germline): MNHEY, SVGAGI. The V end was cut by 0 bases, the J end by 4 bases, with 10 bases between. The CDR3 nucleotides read TGTGCCAGCAGTTACTCGAGGGACACAAATCAGCCCCAGCATTTT. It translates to CASSYSRDTNQPQHF.

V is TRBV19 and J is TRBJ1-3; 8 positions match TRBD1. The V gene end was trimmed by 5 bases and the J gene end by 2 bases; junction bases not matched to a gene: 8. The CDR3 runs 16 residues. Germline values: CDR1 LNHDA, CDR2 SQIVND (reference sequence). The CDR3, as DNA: TGTGCCAGTAGTCTAAGTGACAGGGGAGCTGGAAACACCATATATTTT. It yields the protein CASSLSDRGAGNTIYF.

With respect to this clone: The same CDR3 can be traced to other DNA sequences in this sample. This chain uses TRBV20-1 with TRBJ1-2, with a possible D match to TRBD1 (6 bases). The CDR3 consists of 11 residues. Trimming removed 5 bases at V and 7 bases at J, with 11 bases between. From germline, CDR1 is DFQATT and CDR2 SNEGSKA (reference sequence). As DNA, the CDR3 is TGCAGTGCTCCACAGGGTGGTGGCTACACCTTC. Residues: CSAPQGGGYTF.

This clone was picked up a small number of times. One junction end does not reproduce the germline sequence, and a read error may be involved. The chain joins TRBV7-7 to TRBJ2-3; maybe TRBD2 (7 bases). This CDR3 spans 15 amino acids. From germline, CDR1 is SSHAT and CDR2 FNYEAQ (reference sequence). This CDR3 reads CASSRIGGATDTQYF. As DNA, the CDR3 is TGTGCTAGCAGCCGGATAGGGGGGGCTACAGATACGCAGTATTTT.

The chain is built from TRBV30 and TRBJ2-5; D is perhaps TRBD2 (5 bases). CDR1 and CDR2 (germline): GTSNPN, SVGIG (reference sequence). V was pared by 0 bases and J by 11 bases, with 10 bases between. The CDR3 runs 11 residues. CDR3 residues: CAWSVLGAQYF. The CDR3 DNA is TGTGCCTGGAGTGTACTGGGAGCGCAGTACTTC.

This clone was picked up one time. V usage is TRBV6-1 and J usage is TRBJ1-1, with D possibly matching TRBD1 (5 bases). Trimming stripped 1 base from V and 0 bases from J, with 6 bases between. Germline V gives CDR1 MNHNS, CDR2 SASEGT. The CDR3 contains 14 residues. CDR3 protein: CASSEGQLNTEAFF. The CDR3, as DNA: TGTGCCAGCAGTGAAGGACAGTTGAACACTGAAGCTTTCTTT.

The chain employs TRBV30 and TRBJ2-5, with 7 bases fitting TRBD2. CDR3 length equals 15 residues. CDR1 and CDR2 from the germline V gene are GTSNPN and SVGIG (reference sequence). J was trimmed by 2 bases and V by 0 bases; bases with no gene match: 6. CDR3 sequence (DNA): TGTGCCTGGAGTGTAGGGTCCGGGGGGCAAGAGACCCAGTACTTC. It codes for CAWSVGSGGQETQYF.

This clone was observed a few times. CDR3 sequence: CASSGRQGSSNTEAFF. The CDR3 nucleotides are TGTGCCAGCAGCGGAAGACAGGGTTCTTCGAACACTGAAGCTTTCTTT. The chain has TRBV7-6 and TRBJ1-1; TRBD1 aligns across 7 bases. The CDR3 consists of 16 residues. Unmatched junction bases numbered 10, after V lost 5 bases and J lost 1 base. Germline CDR1 SGHVS, CDR2 FNYEAQ.

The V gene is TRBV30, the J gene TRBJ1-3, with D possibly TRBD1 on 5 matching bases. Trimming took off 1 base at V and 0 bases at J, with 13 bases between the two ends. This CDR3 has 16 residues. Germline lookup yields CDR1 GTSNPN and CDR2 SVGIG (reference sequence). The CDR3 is CAWSAIRGGSGNTIYF. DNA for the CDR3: TGTGCCTGGAGTGCCATTCGCGGGGGCTCTGGAAACACCATATATTTT.

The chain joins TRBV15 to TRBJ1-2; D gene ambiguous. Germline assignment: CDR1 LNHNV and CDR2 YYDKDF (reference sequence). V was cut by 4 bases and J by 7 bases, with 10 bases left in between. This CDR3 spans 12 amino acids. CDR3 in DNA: TGTGCCACCAGCATTCGTACGGGTGGCTACACCTTC. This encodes CATSIRTGGYTF.

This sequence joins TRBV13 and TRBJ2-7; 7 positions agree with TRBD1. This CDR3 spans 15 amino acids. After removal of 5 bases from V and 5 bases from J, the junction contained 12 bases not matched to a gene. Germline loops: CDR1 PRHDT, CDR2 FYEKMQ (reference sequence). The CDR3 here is CASSDDRVKRDEQYF. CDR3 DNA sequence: TGTGCCAGCAGCGACGACAGGGTAAAAAGGGACGAGCAGTACTTC.

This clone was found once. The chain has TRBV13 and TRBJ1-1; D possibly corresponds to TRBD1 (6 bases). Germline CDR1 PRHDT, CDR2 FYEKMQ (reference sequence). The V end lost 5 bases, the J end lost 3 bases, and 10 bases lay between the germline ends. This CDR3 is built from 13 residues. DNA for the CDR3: TGTGCCAGCAGCAAGACAGGATACACTGAAGCTTTCTTT. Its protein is CASSKTGYTEAFF. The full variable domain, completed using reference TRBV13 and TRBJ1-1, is AAGVIQSPRHLIKEKRETATLKCYPIPRHDTVYWYQQGPGQDPQFLISFYEKMQSDKGSIPDRFSAQQFSDYHSELNMSSLELGDSALYFCASSKTGYTEAFFGQGTRLTVV.